Shown below are 12 T cell receptor beta chains from a single sample sequenced in a study of PD-1 blockade in mismatch repair-deficient tumors. Measured with immunoSEQ multiplex PCR; TCRdb has only the in-frame clones, and not every one. This sample has approximately 120,000 clones, with roughly nine tenths found just once. The source was peripheral blood, collected 44 weeks after starting pembrolizumab. The source is an adult with mismatch repair-deficient cancer.

This chain joins TRBV4-3 and TRBJ2-3; perhaps TRBD2 as D (6 bases). Germline CDR1 reads LGHNA; CDR2 reads YSLEER. This CDR3 region has 17 residues. The V gene lost 0 bases and the J gene lost 1 base, with 14 bases spanning the gap. CDR3 amino acids: CASSQDRWASGTDTQYF. CDR3 DNA sequence: TGCGCCAGCAGCCAAGATAGGTGGGCTAGCGGCACAGATACGCAGTATTTT.

This clone was counted once. This chain uses TRBV28 with TRBJ1-5, with no clear D. CDR1 and CDR2 (germline): MDHEN, SYDVKM. The length of the CDR3 is 13 residues. Trimming left V 2 bases short and J 3 bases short, with 5 bases between. The CDR3 region has the DNA TGTGCCAGCAGTTTACAGGACAATCAGCCCCAGCATTTT. This gives the protein CASSLQDNQPQHF.

The sample holds one count of this clone. The chain recombines TRBV5-4 with TRBJ2-3; 8 bases match TRBD2. The germline V gene has CDR1 SGHNT and CDR2 YYREEE (reference sequence). V was clipped by 4 bases and J by 3 bases; unmatched bases: 4. The CDR3 is 14 residues long. Written as DNA, the CDR3 is TGTGCCAGCAGCGCGGGACTAGTAACAGATACGCAGTATTTT. As protein: CASSAGLVTDTQYF. Based on the CDR3 plus reference TRBV5-4 and TRBJ2-3, the full variable domain is ETGVTQSPTHLIKTRGQQVTLRCSSQSGHNTVSWYQQALGQGPQFIFQYYREEENGRGNFPPRFSGLQFPNYSSELNVNALELDDSALYLCASSAGLVTDTQYFGPGTRLTVL.

This clone has only one observation. V gene TRBV5-1 combines with J gene TRBJ2-5, with 9 bases identical to TRBD1. Germline assignment: CDR1 SGHRS and CDR2 YFSETQ. After removal of 3 bases from V and 3 bases from J, the junction contained 9 bases not matched to a gene. CDR3 size: 16 residues. This CDR3 is CASSWPLDRGKETQYF. The CDR3 nucleotides are TGCGCCAGCAGCTGGCCACTGGACAGGGGAAAAGAGACCCAGTACTTC.

This clone has only one observation. V and J are TRBV7-2 and TRBJ2-3; 8 nucleotides match TRBD2. With V trimmed by 0 bases and J by 3 bases, 8 bases remained unmatched. Germline CDR1 SGHTA, CDR2 FQGNSA. The CDR3 is 17 amino acids. The CDR3 is CASSLALRGGRTDTQYF. The CDR3 coding sequence is TGTGCCAGCAGCTTAGCGCTAAGGGGCGGGAGGACAGATACGCAGTATTTT.

This clone was detected only once. The chain couples TRBV29-1 to TRBJ1-1; D is uncertain. Trimming cost V 3 bases and J 1 base, with 6 bases left between them. The V gene's germline CDR1 is SQVTM and CDR2 ANQGSEA. The CDR3 has 12 amino acids. The CDR3 loop is CSVDEANTEAFF. DNA of the CDR3: TGCAGCGTTGACGAAGCGAACACTGAAGCTTTCTTT.

The chain employs TRBV6-6 and TRBJ2-2, with a tentative D call TRBD2 (6 bases). The ends were cut back, 10 bases at V and 4 bases at J, with 13 bases in the middle. The length of the CDR3 is 13 residues. The germline CDR1 and CDR2 sequences are MNHNY and SVGAGI (reference sequence). The CDR3 sequence: CATQRGSTGELFF. For the CDR3, the DNA is TGTGCCACACAACGGGGGAGCACCGGGGAGCTGTTTTTT.

The chain recombines TRBV19 with TRBJ2-5, with TRBD1 matching 12 bases. Losses at the gene ends were 1 base for V and 4 bases for J; bases not matched to a gene: 4. From germline, CDR1 is LNHDA and CDR2 SQIVND (reference sequence). CDR3 length: 16 residues. The CDR3 protein is CASSIAGTGGGETQYF. In nucleotides, the CDR3 is TGTGCCAGTAGTATAGCGGGGACAGGGGGCGGAGAGACCCAGTACTTC.

This clone was observed a single time. The chain is built from TRBV9 and TRBJ2-3, with 8 nucleotides matching TRBD2. J was trimmed by 2 bases and V by 4 bases; bases with no gene match: 12. CDR3 length: 17 amino acids. Germline assignment: CDR1 SGDLS and CDR2 YYNGEE. CDR3 amino acids: CASSLGGSGDFTDTQYF. The DNA for the CDR3 is TGTGCCAGCAGCTTGGGGGGTAGCGGGGATTTCACAGATACGCAGTATTTT.

V and J are TRBV4-3 and TRBJ2-1; 8 bases fit TRBD2. The CDR3 runs to 15 residues. The junction had 6 bases not matched to a gene; V was cut back by 4 bases and J by 4 bases. The germline gives CDR1 LGHNA, CDR2 YSLEER. The CDR3 DNA reads as TGCGCCAGCAGCCGAGGGGGGACTAGTTACAATGAGCAGTTCTTC. Protein sequence: CASSRGGTSYNEQFF.

This clone was picked up one time. The V call is TRBV12-2, the J call TRBJ1-5; the table's TRBD1 call for D was not verified on the DNA. TRBV12-2 represents a pseudogene. The CDR3 has 15 residues. CDR3 region: CASRQPGQGSQPQHF. The CDR3, as DNA: TGTGCAAGTCGCCAACCCGGGCAGGGGTCTCAGCCCCAGCATTTT.

V and J are TRBV5-6 and TRBJ1-5; a possible D gene is TRBD1 (5 bases). The length of the CDR3 is 13 residues. Germline CDR1 SGHDT, CDR2 YYEEEE. V dropped 4 bases and J dropped 5 bases, with 10 bases sitting between them. The CDR3 sequence is CASSGDGDQPQHF. CDR3 DNA: TGTGCCAGCAGCGGGGACGGGGATCAGCCCCAGCATTTT.